This TCR beta chain was sequenced in a study of cytomegalovirus exposure and HLA in healthy donors. As regards this clone: Its specificity is not known.

Study outcomes and limitations: Indistinguishable V segments such as TRBV6-2 and TRBV6-3 were excluded. As a later analysis showed, several of the most significant clusters appeared to be linked to common viral pathogens.

In the PCR, 60 Vbeta and 13 Jbeta primers were used. Some clones are missing from TCRdb's copy, which holds only in-frame ones; the method was immunoSEQ multiplex PCR. The sample holds some 130,000 clones, about 82% seen once. Germline lookup yields CDR1 SGDLS and CDR2 YYNGEE. V trimming: 1 base; J trimming: 4 bases; junction bases outside the gene matches: 5. This CDR3 spans 15 amino acids. Sequencing used PBMCs. The source is a man aged 25-45 years in good health. The chain employs TRBV9 and TRBJ1-2, with 9 bases matching TRBD1. The CDR3 nucleotides are TGTGCCAGCAGCGTAAGTGGGACAGGGACCTATGGCTACACCTTC. Its translation: CASSVSGTGTYGYTF. The complete variable domain, with remaining parts taken from reference TRBV9 and TRBJ1-2, reads DSGVTQTPKHLITATGQRVTLRCSPRSGDLSVYWYQQSLDQGLQFLIQYYNGEERAKGNILERFSAQQFPDLHSELNLSSLELGDSALYFCASSVSGTGTYGYTFGSGTRLTVV.